This T cell receptor beta chain derives from a study of blood T cells in healthy people across ages. This clonotype was seen only once. Its target is not known. Together with a sample-barcoded 5' primer, a J-beta primer mix was included in a second PCR lasting about 6 to 11 cycles. TCRdb used MiXCR to reprocess the 5' RACE reads, holding one entry per CDR3 protein. The sample holds approximately 1.5 million distinct CDR3 sequences; 34% are singletons and the top ten take around 11%. Study results and caveats: Diversity of TCR beta per million T cells declined in a roughly linear way with age.

The CDR3 is 18 residues long. The V and J ends lost 4 bases and 5 bases, in that order; junction bases with no gene match: 14. Germline CDR1 reads LGHDT; CDR2 reads YNNKEL (reference sequence). The clonotype was recovered from a woman aged 25 to 39 in good health. This sequence joins TRBV3-1 and TRBJ2-1; TRBD1 aligns across 10 bases. Input material: blood. Written as DNA, the CDR3 is TGTGCCAGCAGCCCCCCCGGGACAGGGGCCCCTGCGGACAATGAGCAGTTCTTC. Translation: CASSPPGTGAPADNEQFF.